The 25 T cell receptor beta chains presented below share a single source sample, sequenced in a study of neoadjuvant anti-PD-1 for oral cavity cancer. Sequencing used immunoSEQ multiplex PCR; TCRdb keeps in-frame clones, though not all of them. Among around 13,000 clones, about 70% were seen once, and the ten largest hold approximately 2%. This specimen consisted of PBMCs, obtained before nivolumab (anti-PD-1) treatment. The receptors derive from a person aged 40 to 85 with oral cavity squamous cell carcinoma.

The J gene is TRBJ2-5, the V gene TRBV5-1, with a weak D call TRBD2 (6 bases). Per germline, CDR1 SGHRS and CDR2 YFSETQ. V lost 0 bases to trimming and J lost 5 bases, with 14 bases between them. This CDR3 has 15 residues. Here the CDR3 reads CASSLAAGLDETQYF. The CDR3 nucleotides read TGCGCCAGCAGCTTGGCGGCGGGGTTGGACGAGACCCAGTACTTC.

This clone was detected only a few times. The chain carries TRBV11-2 and TRBJ2-1, with TRBD2 matching 7 bases. The CDR3 spans 15 residues. J was trimmed by 0 bases and V by 4 bases; bases with no gene match: 3. Germline values: CDR1 SGHAT, CDR2 FQNNGV. This CDR3 is CASSSTSDSYNEQFF. The CDR3 bases are TGTGCCAGCAGCTCCACTAGCGACTCCTACAATGAGCAGTTCTTC.

Notes on this clone: Other DNA sequences in the same sample also yield this CDR3. The chain has TRBV6-1 and TRBJ1-3, with D perhaps TRBD1 (6 bases). This CDR3 comprises 15 residues. Trimming removed 6 bases at V and 0 bases at J, with 12 bases between. The V gene's germline CDR1 is MNHNS and CDR2 SASEGT. CDR3: CASSRQVNSGNTIYF. In DNA, the CDR3 is TGTGCCAGCAGCCGACAGGTTAACTCTGGAAACACCATATATTTT.

The chain employs TRBV7-3 and TRBJ1-1, with D possibly being TRBD1 (6 bases). This CDR3 contains 14 residues. CDR1 is SGHTA, CDR2 FQGTGA, per germline. Trimming took off 5 bases at V and 5 bases at J, with 15 bases between the two ends. As DNA, the CDR3 is TGTGCCAGCAGCCTTCTGGGCAGGGGTACTGAAGCTTTCTTT. As protein: CASSLLGRGTEAFF.

This chain uses TRBV6-1 with TRBJ1-2; the match to TRBD1 covers 7 bases. CDR3 size: 13 residues. Germline V CDR1 and CDR2: MNHNS, SASEGT. Trimming cost V 4 bases and J 8 bases; bases outside gene matches: 7. The chain's CDR3 is CASSAQTGWGYTF. In DNA form, the CDR3 reads TGTGCCAGCAGTGCCCAGACAGGGTGGGGCTACACCTTC.

CDR3 DNA sequence: TGCAGCGTTGCCGGGACAGGGGTTATAGGCGAGCAGTACTTC. It codes for CSVAGTGVIGEQYF. This chain links TRBV29-1 with TRBJ2-7, with 10 bases aligning to TRBD1. Germline assignment: CDR1 SQVTM and CDR2 ANQGSEA. The CDR3 spans 14 residues. Unmatched junction bases numbered 9, after V lost 4 bases and J lost 6 bases.

The chain is built from TRBV19 and TRBJ2-2; D is undetermined. Germline V lookup: CDR1 LNHDA, CDR2 SQIVND (reference sequence). The CDR3 has 13 amino acids. The V gene lost 3 bases and the J gene lost 4 bases, with 6 bases spanning the gap. Here the CDR3 reads CASSIALTGELFF. For the CDR3, the DNA is TGTGCCAGTAGTATCGCTCTCACCGGGGAGCTGTTTTTT.

The chain combines TRBV7-9 with TRBJ1-1; 9 bases fit TRBD1. The CDR3 consists of 17 residues. V trimming: 4 bases; J trimming: 6 bases; junction bases outside the gene matches: 15. Per germline, CDR1 SEHNR and CDR2 FQNEAQ (reference sequence). The CDR3 loop reads CASSSNSATGGSAEAFF. In nucleotides, the CDR3 is TGTGCCAGCAGCTCCAACTCCGCAACAGGGGGCAGCGCTGAAGCTTTCTTT.

The rearrangement joins TRBV29-1 to TRBJ1-2; a possible D gene is TRBD1 (5 bases). V dropped 1 base and J dropped 8 bases, with 14 bases sitting between them. The CDR3 is 13 amino acids. CDR1 SQVTM and CDR2 ANQGSEA come from the germline V gene. DNA of the CDR3: TGCAGCGTTGAAGTAGTAGGGGCGGGGGGCTACACCTTC. Translating gives CSVEVVGAGGYTF.

The chain combines TRBV4-1 with TRBJ1-1, with D possibly being TRBD1 (6 bases). The CDR3 is 15 amino acids. The germline V gene has CDR1 MGHRA and CDR2 YSYEKL. With 1 base removed from V and 5 bases from J, the gap between germline ends came to 14 bases. The CDR3 nucleotides read TGCGCCAGCAGCCAAGCGAACAGGGTGGGAACTGAAGCTTTCTTT. Protein sequence: CASSQANRVGTEAFF.

The chain combines TRBV5-1 with TRBJ2-7; D gene uncertain. This CDR3 region has 14 residues. Germline CDR1 and CDR2: SGHRS and YFSETQ. V lost 4 bases and J 0 bases, leaving 11 bases between the germline ends. For the CDR3, the DNA is TGCGCCAGCAGCCCAAATACTCACTCCTACGAGCAGTACTTC. Residues: CASSPNTHSYEQYF.

The chain is built from TRBV20-1 and TRBJ1-2, with D perhaps matching TRBD1 (6 bases). Germline-derived CDR1 and CDR2 are DFQATT and SNEGSKA (reference sequence). Trimming removed 5 bases from V and 8 bases from J, with 9 bases in between. This CDR3 region has 10 residues. This chain's CDR3 is CSALQGGYTF. DNA for the CDR3: TGCAGTGCTTTACAGGGAGGCTACACCTTC.

The chain employs TRBV12-5 and TRBJ1-2; no reliable D call. Germline V CDR1 and CDR2: LGHNT, FRNRAP. CDR3 length: 14 residues. V was pared by 8 bases and J by 4 bases, with 17 bases between. The CDR3 reads CASLAGGSGYGYTF. The CDR3 region has the DNA TGTGCTAGTTTAGCGGGAGGGTCGGGCTATGGCTACACCTTC.

This clone was observed once. The chain links TRBV27 to TRBJ1-4; TRBD1 might be the D (5 bases). Germline CDR1 and CDR2: MNHEY and SMNVEV (reference sequence). The CDR3 runs 18 residues. Trimming cost V 1 base and J 8 bases, with 23 bases left between them. CDR3 coding DNA: TGTGCCAGCAGTTTATTTTTAGGGGAGGGGCGCTTGGAGGAAAAACTGTTTTTT. Protein: CASSLFLGEGRLEEKLFF.

The chain links TRBV11-2 to TRBJ1-3; D is perhaps TRBD1 (5 bases). The CDR3 covers 18 residues. With 3 bases removed from V and 1 base from J, the gap between germline ends came to 19 bases. CDR1 SGHAT and CDR2 FQNNGV come from the germline V gene. This CDR3 reads CASSFSRSGARSGNTIYF. The DNA of the CDR3 is TGTGCCAGCAGCTTTAGTAGGTCCGGGGCAAGGTCTGGAAACACCATATATTTT.

J is TRBJ2-1 and V is TRBV19; TRBD2 might be the D (5 bases). The CDR3 consists of 15 residues. With 3 bases removed from V and 0 bases from J, the gap between germline ends came to 9 bases. The germline V gene encodes CDR1 LNHDA and CDR2 SQIVND (reference sequence). The CDR3: CASSIGVGSYNEQFF. CDR3 DNA: TGTGCCAGTAGTATCGGGGTCGGCTCCTACAATGAGCAGTTCTTC.

This rearrangement joins TRBV29-1 to TRBJ1-2; D not resolved. This CDR3 comprises 11 residues. Germline V gene sequence: CDR1 SQVTM, CDR2 ANQGSEA. With 5 bases removed from V and 0 bases from J, the gap between germline ends came to 4 bases. This CDR3 reads CSVITNYGYTF. In nucleotides, the CDR3 is TGCAGCGTTATTACTAACTATGGCTACACCTTC.

The chain employs TRBV5-4 and TRBJ1-1; no firm D call. Looked up from germline, CDR1 is SGHNT and CDR2 is YYREEE (reference sequence). V was shortened by 2 bases and J by 4 bases, with 12 bases between the two germline ends. The CDR3 sequence is 14 residues long. For the CDR3, the DNA is TGTGCCAGCAGCTTTAAGGGCGGGAGCACTGAAGCTTTCTTT. Translated, it gives CASSFKGGSTEAFF.

J is TRBJ1-2 and V is TRBV30; TRBD1 might be the D (5 bases). Trimming removed 2 bases from V and 8 bases from J, with 9 bases in between. This CDR3 is 11 amino acids long. Germline V lookup: CDR1 GTSNPN, CDR2 SVGIG (reference sequence). The CDR3 region has the DNA TGTGCCTGGAGTCCTAGGGGAGGCTACACCTTC. Encoded protein: CAWSPRGGYTF.

The chain couples TRBV15 to TRBJ2-1; D unresolved. Germline V CDR1 and CDR2: LNHNV, YYDKDF (reference sequence). The CDR3 has 13 residues. Trimming pared 1 base from V and 4 bases from J, leaving 5 bases between. The CDR3 reads CATSRVAYNEQFF. CDR3 sequence (DNA): TGTGCCACCAGCAGAGTTGCGTACAATGAGCAGTTCTTC.

This clone was seen a few times. The rearrangement links TRBV2 to TRBJ1-5, with a possible D match to TRBD1 (6 bases). The V gene's germline CDR1 is SNHLY and CDR2 FYNNEI. V was trimmed by 5 bases and J by 1 base, leaving 12 bases between them. CDR3 length: 15 amino acids. CDR3 sequence (DNA): TGTGCCAGCAGTTTACAGGGTGGCAGCAATCAGCCCCAGCATTTT. Amino acids: CASSLQGGSNQPQHF.

The J gene is TRBJ2-2, the V gene TRBV18; 8 nucleotides match TRBD1. The V and J ends lost 6 bases and 1 base, in that order; junction bases with no gene match: 1. The CDR3 has 14 residues. CDR1 KGHSH and CDR2 LQKENI come from the germline V gene. The DNA of the CDR3 is TGTGCCAGCTCCGGGACAGGGAACACCGGGGAGCTGTTTTTT. Protein: CASSGTGNTGELFF. Full variable domain (outside the CDR3, taken from reference TRBV18 and TRBJ2-2): NAGVMQNPRHLVRRRGQEARLRCSPMKGHSHVYWYRQLPEEGLKFMVYLQKENIIDESGMPKERFSAEFPKEGPSILRIQQVVRGDSAAYFCASSGTGNTGELFFGEGSRLTVL.

The DNA of the CDR3 is TGTGCCAGCAGCTTAGCCTCTCGTATAAGAGGGACCGGGGAGCTGTTTTTT. As protein: CASSLASRIRGTGELFF. This chain joins TRBV7-8 and TRBJ2-2; D might be TRBD2 (5 bases). V was clipped by 0 bases and J by 5 bases, with 16 bases between them. From germline, CDR1 is SGHVS and CDR2 FQNEAQ. The CDR3 length is 17 residues.

The chain couples TRBV6-1 to TRBJ1-6, with D unresolved. V lost 4 bases to trimming and J lost 6 bases, with 10 bases between them. Germline V gene lookup returns CDR1 MNHNS and CDR2 SASEGT. The CDR3 length is 14 residues. DNA for the CDR3: TGTGCCAGCAGTGGCAGGTCTCTTAATTCACCCCTCCACTTT. Translating gives CASSGRSLNSPLHF.

The rearrangement joins TRBV2 to TRBJ2-5, with 7 bases fitting TRBD1. The V gene's germline CDR1 is SNHLY and CDR2 FYNNEI. The CDR3 totals 14 residues. V lost 6 bases and J lost 5; bases outside the gene matches: 9. The CDR3 DNA sequence: TGTGCCAGCAGGGGGACAGTGAGTACGGAGACCCAGTACTTC. Protein sequence: CASRGTVSTETQYF.